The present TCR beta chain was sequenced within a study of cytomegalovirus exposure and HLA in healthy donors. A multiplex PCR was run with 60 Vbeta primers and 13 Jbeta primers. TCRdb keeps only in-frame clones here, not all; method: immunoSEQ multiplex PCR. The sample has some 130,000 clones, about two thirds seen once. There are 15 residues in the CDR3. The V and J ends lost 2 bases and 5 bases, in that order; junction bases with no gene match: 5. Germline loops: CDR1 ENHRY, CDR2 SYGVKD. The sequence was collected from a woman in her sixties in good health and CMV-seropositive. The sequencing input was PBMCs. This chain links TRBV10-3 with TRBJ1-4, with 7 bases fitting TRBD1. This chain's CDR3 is CAISEVAGGNEKLFF. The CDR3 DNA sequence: TGTGCCATCAGTGAGGTGGCAGGGGGGAATGAAAAACTGTTTTTT.